This TCR beta chain was identified in a study of control samples from healthy donors and cancer patients. Data came from immunoSEQ multiplex PCR; TCRdb stores just in-frame clones and leaves some out. The sample lists 120,000 or so clones; 87% were seen once. V gave up 1 base and J gave up 4 bases; unmatched junction bases: 9. The CDR3 covers 16 residues. Germline V CDR1 and CDR2: SGDLS, YYNGEE. This sequence joins TRBV9 and TRBJ2-7; 9 nucleotides align to TRBD2. Material for sequencing was blood. The clonotype originates from a man aged 55 to 70 in good health. This chain's CDR3 is CASSVSFGTSPYEQYF. CDR3 coding DNA: TGTGCCAGCAGCGTATCCTTCGGGACTAGCCCTTACGAGCAGTACTTC.